The T cell receptor beta chain described here comes from a study of T cell responses to AZD1222 COVID-19 vaccine (dated by TCRdb to the early 2020s). Broadly, across the study: Because spike-specific TCR depth and breadth did not differ between the two schedules, AZD1222 recipients who got a second dose at roughly 4 weeks were pooled with those who got a second dose at roughly 12 weeks. Trial participants were enrolled by age into 18-55, 56-69 and 70-plus year subgroups, with around 140, 26 and 57 TCR-sequenced participants respectively. TCR sequencing covered 233 trial participants: some 210 given two doses of AZD1222 and 26 given two doses of MenACWY control vaccine.

The germline V gene (reference sequence) yields LGHDT for CDR1 and YNNKEL for CDR2. Trimming takes 0 bases from V and 8 bases from J, and the germline ends sit 20 bases apart. Its CDR3 holds 17 amino acids, cysteine through phenylalanine. Only the CDR3 region is kept as DNA, spanning 51 bases read in frame from base 1. The label giving this sample's time point can be read as: baseline before first vaccination. Vaccinee samples came from UK trials COV001 and COV002, including a single-blind randomized controlled phase 2/3 trial of AZD1222 (ChAdOx1 nCoV-19) in healthy adults. For TCRbeta chain sequencing, PBMC samples were collected from trial participants at day 0 and at day 28 after the second dose. The CDR3 regions of human TCRbeta chains were subjected to immunosequencing. From the authors' description of their analysis: Repertoire TCRs were matched against a reference library of SARS-CoV-2-specific TCRs generated with the MIRA antigen-specificity platform. Breadth was defined as the fraction of unique TCRs that were SARS-CoV-2-associated. Depth was defined as the fraction of total T cells that were SARS-CoV-2-associated. Using the MIRA data, each spike-specific TCR was assigned both to the spike region to which the TCR was reactive and to a CD4 or CD8 class. Log10-transformed breadth and depth values were compared by one-way ANOVA with Sidak's multiple comparisons tests. In its TCRdb copy, this immuneACCESS table keeps in-frame sequences only and misses some clones. Where compared with another copy, unresolved V genes explain less than half of these, and the others have no known cause. Clone size and the V and J calls come from that table; the DNA yielded D and trimming. For this sample there are about 160,000 clones; almost 90% appear just once. The ten largest clones take up around 6% of the sample.

About this clone itself: Its antigen is currently not known. No much larger clone exists at a distance of one base, and base qualities are not known.

Study-wide conclusions, independent of this receptor: Because no day 14 peak-response samples were available, repertoires were characterized only after the peak T cell response. The 56-69-year group was small, and its depth increase did not reach significance, likely because of low power. Reportedly, almost half of the unique spike-specific TCRs recognized epitopes lying outside the regions that are mutated in the B.1.351 and B.1.1.7 variants. The vaccine-associated CD4 TCRs covered the entire spike protein, and the dominant responses fell in regions 160-218 and 743-854. Spike-specific TCR breadth and depth rose significantly after two AZD1222 doses compared with day 0 and with MenACWY recipients. Conclusions about previously exposed vaccinees are limited, since just six or seven AZD1222 recipients were seropositive for SARS-CoV-2 at baseline. Participants were mostly white British and included more females than males, and it was suggested by the authors that clonal diversity may have been underestimated.

This TCR came from an adult in good health. The chain is encoded by TRBV3-1 (or the pseudogene TRBV3-2) joined to TRBJ1-3; tentative D gene TRBD1, with 6 bases matching. Sequenced here: peripheral blood, sampled on day 0 of AZD1222 vaccination. The CDR3 has the sequence CASSQEEGGRCRDTIYF. The DNA sequence follows: TGTGCCAGCAGCCAAGAGGAGGGGGGGCGCTGTAGGGACACCATATATTTT.